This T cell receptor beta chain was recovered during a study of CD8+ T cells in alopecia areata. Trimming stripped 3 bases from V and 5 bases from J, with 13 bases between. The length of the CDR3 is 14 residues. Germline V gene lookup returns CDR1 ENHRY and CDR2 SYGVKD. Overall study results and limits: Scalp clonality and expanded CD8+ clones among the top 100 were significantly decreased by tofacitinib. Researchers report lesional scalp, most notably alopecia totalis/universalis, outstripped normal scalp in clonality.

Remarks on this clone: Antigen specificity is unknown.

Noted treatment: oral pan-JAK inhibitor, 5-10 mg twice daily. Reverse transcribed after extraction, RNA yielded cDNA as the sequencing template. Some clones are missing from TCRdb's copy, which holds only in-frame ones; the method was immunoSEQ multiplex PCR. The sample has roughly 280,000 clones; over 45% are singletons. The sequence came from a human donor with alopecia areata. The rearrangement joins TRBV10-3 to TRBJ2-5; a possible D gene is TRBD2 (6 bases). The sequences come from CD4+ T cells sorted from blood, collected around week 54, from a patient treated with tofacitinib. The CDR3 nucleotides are TGTGCCATCAGTGACAGGGCCGGGAGTGAGACCCAGTACTTC. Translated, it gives CAISDRAGSETQYF.